Presented here are 11 T cell receptor beta chains from one specimen sequenced in a study of T cell responses to AZD1222 COVID-19 vaccine. Produced via immunoSEQ multiplex PCR; TCRdb's table is partial and in-frame only. This sample has about 130,000 clones, with about 88% found just once. The sample here was peripheral blood, taken on day 0 of AZD1222 vaccination. The receptors derive from an adult in good health.

The chain joins TRBV10-3 to TRBJ2-3; no reliable D call. Trimming shortened V by 6 bases and J by 1 base, and 14 bases separated the two germline ends. CDR1 and CDR2 (germline): ENHRY, SYGVKD. The CDR3 has 15 amino acids. The CDR3: CAIRGERRGTDTQYF. Written as DNA, the CDR3 is TGTGCCATCAGAGGCGAGCGTAGGGGCACAGATACGCAGTATTTT.

This clone appeared once. The genes are TRBV9 and TRBJ2-3, with D uncertain. Germline assignment: CDR1 SGDLS and CDR2 YYNGEE. The CDR3 extends over 17 amino acids. V lost 2 bases to trimming and J lost 1 base, with 17 bases between them. In nucleotides, the CDR3 is TGTGCCAGCAGCGTTGCAGACTCACCCGGAGGCACAGATACGCAGTATTTT. It codes for CASSVADSPGGTDTQYF.

The V and J genes are TRBV6-2 or TRBV6-3 and TRBJ2-7; D is uncertain. The CDR3 spans 11 residues. The V and J ends lost 5 bases and 0 bases respectively, with 2 bases between them. Germline CDR1 and CDR2: MNHEY and SVGEGT. The CDR3 bases are TGTGCCAGCAGTGCCTCCTACGAGCAGTACTTC. Its translation is CASSASYEQYF.

The chain carries TRBV5-6 and TRBJ2-7; 8 bases fit TRBD1. The CDR3 runs to 14 residues. The trim removed 5 bases at V and 3 bases at J, leaving 7 bases unmatched. Germline assignment: CDR1 SGHDT and CDR2 YYEEEE. The CDR3 protein is CASRRTGFLYEQYF. CDR3 in DNA: TGTGCCAGCAGAAGGACAGGGTTTCTCTACGAGCAGTACTTC.

This chain connects TRBV5-6 to TRBJ2-4, with 7 nucleotides matching TRBD1. Germline assignment: CDR1 SGHDT and CDR2 YYEEEE. This CDR3 has 15 amino acids. The junction had 7 bases not matched to a gene; V was cut back by 4 bases and J by 3 bases. The CDR3 spells CASSPWQGVKNIQYF. The CDR3 DNA is TGTGCCAGCAGCCCGTGGCAGGGGGTCAAAAACATTCAGTACTTC.

This rearrangement joins TRBV9 to TRBJ2-3, with 10 positions matching TRBD2. The germline gives CDR1 SGDLS, CDR2 YYNGEE. V gave up 4 bases and J gave up 2 bases; unmatched junction bases: 19. The CDR3 has 20 residues. The CDR3 protein is CASSPLPPSGRASVTDTQYF. CDR3 nucleotides: TGTGCCAGCAGCCCCCTTCCGCCCAGCGGGAGGGCCTCCGTCACAGATACGCAGTATTTT.

This clone was recorded once. The chain carries TRBV10-3 and TRBJ1-2, with D possibly TRBD1 on 5 matching bases. Germline V gene lookup returns CDR1 ENHRY and CDR2 SYGVKD. The CDR3 is 12 residues long. The ends were cut back, 10 bases at V and 3 bases at J, with 12 bases in the middle. Here the CDR3 reads CATGTRDYGYTF. CDR3 sequence (DNA): TGTGCCACTGGGACCCGGGACTATGGCTACACCTTC.

This sequence joins TRBV7-2 and TRBJ1-1, with a weak D call TRBD1 (6 bases). Germline CDR1 is SGHTA and CDR2 is FQGNSA. V lost 9 bases, J lost 2 bases, and 19 bases lay in between. This CDR3 has 15 residues. The chain's CDR3 is CASIDRTNINTEAFF. CDR3 DNA sequence: TGTGCCAGTATCGACAGGACCAACATAAACACTGAAGCTTTCTTT.

The chain links TRBV5-1 to TRBJ1-1, with D possibly being TRBD1 (5 bases). Trimming stripped 4 bases from V and 3 bases from J, with 10 bases between. The CDR3 covers 13 residues. The germline V gene has CDR1 SGHRS and CDR2 YFSETQ. CDR3 sequence: CASSPQGDTEAFF. CDR3 nucleotides: TGCGCCAGCAGCCCCCAAGGGGACACTGAAGCTTTCTTT.

This rearrangement joins TRBV21-1 to TRBJ1-5. TRBV21-1 is listed as a pseudogene. The CDR3 has 23 residues. The CDR3 DNA sequence: TGTGCCAGCAGCAAAGCCCCACCGATAGCGGTTTACCCGGAGCCTACAGGTGATCAGCCCCAGCATTTT. Translation gives CASSKAPPIAVYPEPTGDQPQHF.

V and J are TRBV5-6 and TRBJ2-5; 11 nucleotides match TRBD2. Trimming cost V 0 bases and J 5 bases; bases outside gene matches: 9. CDR1 and CDR2 from the germline V gene are SGHDT and YYEEEE. The CDR3 contains 17 residues. Written as DNA, the CDR3 is TGTGCCAGCAGCTTGGAAGTGATAGCGGGAGGGGGTGAGACCCAGTACTTC. The encoded protein is CASSLEVIAGGGETQYF.